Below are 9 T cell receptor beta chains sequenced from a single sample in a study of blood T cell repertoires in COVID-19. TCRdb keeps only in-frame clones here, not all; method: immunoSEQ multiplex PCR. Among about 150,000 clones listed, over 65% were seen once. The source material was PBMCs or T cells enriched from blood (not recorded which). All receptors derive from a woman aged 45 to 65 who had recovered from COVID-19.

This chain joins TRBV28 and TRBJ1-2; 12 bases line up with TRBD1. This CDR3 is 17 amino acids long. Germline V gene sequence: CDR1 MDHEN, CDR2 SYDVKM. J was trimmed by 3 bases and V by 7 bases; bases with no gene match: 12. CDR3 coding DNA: TGTGCCAGCACTCTAGGAGGGACAGGGGGCGCGGACTATGGCTACACCTTC. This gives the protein CASTLGGTGGADYGYTF.

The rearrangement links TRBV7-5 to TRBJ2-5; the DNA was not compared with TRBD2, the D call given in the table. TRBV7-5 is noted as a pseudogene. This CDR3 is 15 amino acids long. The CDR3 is CVRSLEGGLRETQYF. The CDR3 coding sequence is TGTGTCAGAAGCTTAGAAGGCGGCTTACGAGAGACCCAGTACTTC.

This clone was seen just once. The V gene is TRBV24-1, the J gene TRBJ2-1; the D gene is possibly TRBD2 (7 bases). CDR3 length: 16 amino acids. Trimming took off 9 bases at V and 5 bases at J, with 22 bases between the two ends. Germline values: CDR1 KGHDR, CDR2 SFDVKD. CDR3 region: CATSGGRGNLDNEQFF. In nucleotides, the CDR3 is TGTGCCACCTCTGGGGGGCGGGGGAATCTCGACAATGAGCAGTTCTTC.

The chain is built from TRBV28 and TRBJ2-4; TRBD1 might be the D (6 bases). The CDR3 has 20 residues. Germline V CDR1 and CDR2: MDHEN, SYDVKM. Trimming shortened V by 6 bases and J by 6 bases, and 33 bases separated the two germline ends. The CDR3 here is CASRKGLGASLSTYGNIQYF. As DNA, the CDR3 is TGTGCCAGCAGAAAGGGCCTGGGGGCCAGTTTATCGACGTATGGAAACATTCAGTACTTC.

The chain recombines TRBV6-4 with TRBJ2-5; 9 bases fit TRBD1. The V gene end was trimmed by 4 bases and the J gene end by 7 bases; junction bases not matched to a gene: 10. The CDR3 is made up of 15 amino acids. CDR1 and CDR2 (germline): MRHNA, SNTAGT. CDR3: CASSGDREPGGTQYF. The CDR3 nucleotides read TGTGCCAGCAGTGGGGACAGGGAACCCGGAGGGACCCAGTACTTC.

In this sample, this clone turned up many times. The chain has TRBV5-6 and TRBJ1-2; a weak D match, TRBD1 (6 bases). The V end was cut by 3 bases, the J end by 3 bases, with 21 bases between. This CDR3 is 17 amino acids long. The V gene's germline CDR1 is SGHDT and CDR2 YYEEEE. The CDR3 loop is CASSSMPGTRTDYGYTF. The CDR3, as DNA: TGTGCCAGCAGCTCAATGCCAGGGACCAGGACAGACTATGGCTACACCTTC.

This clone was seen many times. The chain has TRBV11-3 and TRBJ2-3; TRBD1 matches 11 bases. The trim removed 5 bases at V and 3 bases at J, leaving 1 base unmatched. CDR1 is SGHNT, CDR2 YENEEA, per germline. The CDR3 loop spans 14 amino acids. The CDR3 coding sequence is TGTGCCAGCAGCCGGGACAGGGGGACAGATACGCAGTATTTT. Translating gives CASSRDRGTDTQYF.

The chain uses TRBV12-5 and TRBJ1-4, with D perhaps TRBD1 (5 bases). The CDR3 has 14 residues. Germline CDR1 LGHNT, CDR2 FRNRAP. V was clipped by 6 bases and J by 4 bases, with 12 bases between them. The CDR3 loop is CASGPGWDNEKLFF. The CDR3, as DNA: TGTGCTAGTGGCCCAGGGTGGGATAATGAAAAACTGTTTTTT.

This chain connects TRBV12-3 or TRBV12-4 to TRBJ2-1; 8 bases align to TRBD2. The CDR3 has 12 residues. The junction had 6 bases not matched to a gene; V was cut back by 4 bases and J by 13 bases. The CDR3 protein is CASSSGGVNQFF. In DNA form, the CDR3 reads TGTGCCAGCAGTTCCGGGGGGGTCAACCAGTTCTTC.